The present TCR beta chain was sequenced within a study of long-term antiretroviral therapy in people with HIV. The V and J ends lost 4 bases and 4 bases respectively, with 12 bases between them. Germline lookup yields CDR1 SGHDT and CDR2 YYEEEE. The CDR3 extends over 13 amino acids. This clone was counted a single time. The antigen is undetermined. Study-wide results and caveats: Once patients were on ART, diversity went higher but still fell short of transplant donor controls.

At survey level, the immunoSEQ assay was run in its v3.0 version. Method: immunoSEQ multiplex PCR; TCRdb's copy keeps in-frame clones and lacks some. The sample shows tens of thousands of clones, under 85% of them seen only once. The sample in question was unsorted PBMCs, obtained 3 years after starting antiretroviral therapy. The TCR sequence derives from a man in his fifties or sixties with HIV. V is TRBV5-6 and J is TRBJ2-7, with D perhaps TRBD1 (6 bases). The CDR3 region is CASSRDILYEQYF. The CDR3 DNA is TGTGCCAGCAGCCGGGACATACTATACGAGCAGTACTTC.